The source of this TCR beta chain is a study of blood T cell repertoires in COVID-19. At the level of the study: COVID-19 samples collected from the United States, Italy and Spain covered acute and convalescent phases. PBMCs, B-cell-depleted T cells, or T cells were the source of the cDNA or gDNA that made up the material.

In the authors' methods: For nucleated cells, counts were estimated from reference gene primer amplification. Profiling relied on immunoSEQ multiplex PCR, and the TCRdb table lists in-frame clones only, not all of them. V, J and clone size are taken as reported in that table, and D and trimming were inferred from the DNA itself. The data contain over 200,000 clones, approximately 84% of them singletons. This CDR3 has 17 amino acids. Germline values: CDR1 SNHLY, CDR2 FYNNEI. V lost 7 bases, J lost 3 bases, and 10 bases stayed unmatched. This TCR came from a man aged 35-49 years with active or convalescent COVID-19. The V and J genes are TRBV2 and TRBJ2-1, with 12 bases identical to TRBD1. The sequencing sample was made of peripheral blood. CDR3 in amino acids: CASKVGQGASYYNEQFF. CDR3 nucleotides: TGTGCCAGCAAGGTGGGACAGGGGGCAAGTTACTACAATGAGCAGTTCTTC.